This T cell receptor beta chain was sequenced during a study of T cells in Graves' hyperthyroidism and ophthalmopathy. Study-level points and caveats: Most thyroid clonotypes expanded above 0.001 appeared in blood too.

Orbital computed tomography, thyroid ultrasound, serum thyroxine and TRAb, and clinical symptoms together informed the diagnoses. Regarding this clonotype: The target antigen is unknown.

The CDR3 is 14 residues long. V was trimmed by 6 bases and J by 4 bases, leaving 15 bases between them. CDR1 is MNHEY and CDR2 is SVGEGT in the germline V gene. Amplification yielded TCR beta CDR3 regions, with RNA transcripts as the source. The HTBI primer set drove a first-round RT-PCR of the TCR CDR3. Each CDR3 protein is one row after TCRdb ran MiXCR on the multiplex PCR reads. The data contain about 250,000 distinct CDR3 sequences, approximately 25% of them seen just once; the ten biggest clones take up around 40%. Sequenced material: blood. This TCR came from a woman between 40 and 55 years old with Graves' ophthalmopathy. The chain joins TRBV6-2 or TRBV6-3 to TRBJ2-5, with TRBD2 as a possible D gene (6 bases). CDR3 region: CASSGVGGRETQYF. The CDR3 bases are TGTGCCAGCAGCGGAGTTGGGGGGAGAGAGACCCAGTACTTC.